A single sample gave rise to the 7 T cell receptor beta chains below, sequenced in a study of Ad26.COV2.S vaccination and SARS-CoV-2 variants. The sample's treatment: some 20 received Ad26.COV2.S at low or high dose, single or two shots; 5 received placebo; per-sample allocation not given. The samples date from day 63 after the first vaccine or placebo injection. TCRdb's table, derived via immunoSEQ multiplex PCR, lists solely in-frame clones and lacks some. In the table there are around 320,000 clones, about 86% of which are singletons. Material: peripheral blood, obtained in a trial of Ad26.COV2.S vaccine versus placebo. The receptor source for this set is a person aged 18-65 years who received the Ad26.COV2.S COVID-19 vaccine or a placebo.

V gene TRBV9 combines with J gene TRBJ2-3; 9 bases are a match to TRBD1. The V gene's germline CDR1 is SGDLS and CDR2 YYNGEE. This CDR3 has 16 residues. With V trimmed by 3 bases and J by 2 bases, 7 bases remained unmatched. The DNA for the CDR3 is TGTGCCAGCAGCGCCCTCGGGACAGGGTTCACAGATACGCAGTATTTT. Translated, it gives CASSALGTGFTDTQYF.

The rearrangement joins TRBV5-4 to TRBJ1-1; the D is unclear. Germline loops: CDR1 SGHNT, CDR2 YYREEE (reference sequence). V gave up 4 bases and J gave up 4 bases, with 14 bases separating them. This CDR3 has 14 residues. The CDR3 region is CASSETTKTTEAFF. Here the CDR3 DNA reads TGTGCCAGCAGCGAAACGACTAAGACCACTGAAGCTTTCTTT.

To note about this clone: This clone may be a read error of a much larger clone one base away. The rearrangement joins TRBV5-6 to TRBJ1-2; the match to TRBD1 covers 8 bases. V dropped 0 bases and J dropped 4; count of bases not matched to a gene: 2. CDR3 length: 14 amino acids. Per germline, CDR1 SGHDT and CDR2 YYEEEE. CDR3 sequence reads: CASSLDRGIYGYTF. In DNA, the CDR3 is TGTGCCAGCAGCTTGGACAGGGGGATCTATGGCTACACCTTC. Complete variable domain (other parts from reference TRBV5-6 and TRBJ1-2): DAGVTQSPTHLIKTRGQQVTLRCSPKSGHDTVSWYQQALGQGPQFIFQYYEEEERQRGNFPDRFSGHQFPNYSSELNVNALLLGDSALYLCASSLDRGIYGYTFGSGTRLTVV.

The CDR3 sequence: CASSVLEGPYGYTF. The CDR3 nucleotides read TGTGCCAGCAGCGTATTAGAGGGTCCCTATGGCTACACCTTC. The rearrangement links TRBV9 to TRBJ1-2; no definite D call. The V end lost 1 base, the J end lost 4 bases, and 11 bases lay between the germline ends. The CDR3 consists of 14 residues. The germline gives CDR1 SGDLS, CDR2 YYNGEE.

Of note for this clone: Within the sample, other DNA sequences also encode this same CDR3. The rearrangement links TRBV7-8 to TRBJ2-7; D gene unclear. The CDR3 sequence is 13 residues long. Germline V gives CDR1 SGHVS, CDR2 FQNEAQ. V was trimmed by 0 bases and J by 3 bases, leaving 6 bases between them. In DNA, the CDR3 is TGTGCCAGCAGCTTAGCAGGCAGCTACGAGCAGTACTTC. Translating gives CASSLAGSYEQYF.

The chain employs TRBV5-1 and TRBJ2-5; 11 bases line up with TRBD2. The CDR3 spans 16 residues. Germline V CDR1 and CDR2: SGHRS, YFSETQ. V shed 4 bases and J 1 base; nucleotides not matched to a gene: 6. The CDR3 region is CASSQGTSGFQETQYF. The CDR3 nucleotides are TGCGCCAGCAGCCAGGGGACTAGCGGATTCCAAGAGACCCAGTACTTC.

The J gene is TRBJ2-5, the V gene TRBV11-2; 10 bases are a match to TRBD2. V trimming: 1 base; J trimming: 1 base; junction bases outside the gene matches: 3. The CDR3 has 16 amino acids. Germline V gives CDR1 SGHAT, CDR2 FQNNGV. CDR3 nucleotides: TGTGCCAGCAGCTTAGTTAGCGGGGGGCCCCAAGAGACCCAGTACTTC. Encoded protein: CASSLVSGGPQETQYF.